This is a list of T cell receptor beta chains from one sample in a study of T cells in tuberculosis. The table came from immunoSEQ multiplex PCR; TCRdb's copy has only in-frame clones and leaves some out. Of about 31,000 clones in the sample, around 96% were seen once. The sample consisted of PBMCs. Receptors were obtained from a donor aged 10-35 years with latent tuberculosis or without tuberculosis infection. Both conserved end residues are part of each CDR3. The D gene is left open where the match is weak. Expanded clones are given a class, and other clones once, few, many or no size at all.

clone_size j_call d_call v_call cdr3_aa cdr3_nt
- TRBJ2-2 - TRBV4-1 CASSQGYGELFF TGCGCCAGCAGCCAAGGTTACGGGGAGCTGTTTTTT
- TRBJ1-6 - TRBV30 CAWGRLHF TGTGCCTGGGGCAGGCTCCACTTT
- TRBJ2-3 TRBD1 TRBV9 CASSARGRGTDTQYF TGTGCCAGCAGCGCCAGGGGGAGAGGCACAGATACGCAGTATTTT
- TRBJ2-2 TRBD1 TRBV13 CASSFREGAETGELFF TGTGCCAGCAGCTTTCGAGAGGGGGCCGAGACCGGGGAGCTGTTTTTT
- TRBJ2-2 TRBD2 TRBV2 CASSELAGTGELFF TGTGCCAGCAGTGAGCTAGCGGGGACCGGGGAGCTGTTTTTT
- TRBJ2-7 TRBD1 TRBV5-4 CASSLQGEDYEQYF TGTGCCAGTAGCTTGCAGGGGGAAGACTACGAGCAGTACTTC
once TRBJ2-2 - TRBV6-1 CASSDRSTGELFF TGTGCCAGCAGTGACAGGTCCACCGGGGAGCTGTTTTTT
- TRBJ1-3 - TRBV7-2 CASSQSGGVYSGNTIYF TGTGCCAGCAGCCAAAGTGGCGGCGTTTACTCTGGAAACACCATATATTTT
- TRBJ1-5 TRBD1 TRBV30 CAASDRTNQPQHF TGTGCCGCCTCGGACAGGACCAATCAGCCCCAGCATTTT
- TRBJ1-4 TRBD1 TRBV6-5 CASSRDSKVNEKLFF TGTGCCAGCAGTAGGGACAGTAAGGTTAATGAAAAACTGTTTTTT
- TRBJ2-1 TRBD2 TRBV14 CASRTSGSYNEQFF TGTGCCAGCAGGACTAGCGGATCCTACAATGAGCAGTTCTTC
- TRBJ1-1 - TRBV27 CASSWRYGRENTEAFF TGTGCCAGCAGTTGGCGGTACGGCAGGGAGAACACTGAAGCTTTCTTT
once TRBJ1-1 TRBD1 TRBV18 CASSPLGQTMNTEAFF TGTGCCAGCTCACCACTGGGACAGACAATGAACACTGAAGCTTTCTTT
- TRBJ2-7 - TRBV15 CATSSGHLVGQYF TGTGCCACCAGCAGTGGACACCTCGTCGGGCAGTACTTC
- TRBJ2-1 - TRBV19 CASSIFRDGNEQFF TGTGCCAGTAGTATCTTCAGGGATGGGAATGAGCAGTTCTTC
once TRBJ1-2 TRBD1 TRBV5-1 CASSPGTGGGYTF TGCGCCAGCAGCCCTGGGACAGGGGGCGGCTACACCTTC
- TRBJ1-4 - TRBV5-1 CASSLAGRGNEKLFF TGCGCCAGCAGCTTGGCGGGGAGGGGTAATGAAAAACTGTTTTTT